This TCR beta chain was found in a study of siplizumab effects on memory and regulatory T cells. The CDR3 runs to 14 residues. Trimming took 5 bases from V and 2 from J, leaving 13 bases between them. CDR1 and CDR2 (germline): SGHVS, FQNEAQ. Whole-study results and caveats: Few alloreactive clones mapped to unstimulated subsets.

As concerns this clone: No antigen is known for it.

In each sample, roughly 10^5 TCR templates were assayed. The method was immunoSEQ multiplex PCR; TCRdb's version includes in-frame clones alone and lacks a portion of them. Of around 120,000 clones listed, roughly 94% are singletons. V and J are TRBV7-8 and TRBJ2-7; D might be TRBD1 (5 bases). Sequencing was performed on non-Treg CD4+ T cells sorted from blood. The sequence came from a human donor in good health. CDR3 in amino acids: CASSRTTGTYEQYF. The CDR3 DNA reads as TGTGCCAGCAGCCGGACCACAGGAACCTACGAGCAGTACTTC. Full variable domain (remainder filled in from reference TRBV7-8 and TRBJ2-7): GAGVSQSPRYKVAKRGQDVALRCDPISGHVSLFWYQQALGQGPEFLTYFQNEAQLDKSGLPSDRFFAERPEGSVSTLKIQRTQQEDSAVYLCASSRTTGTYEQYFGPGTRLTVT.